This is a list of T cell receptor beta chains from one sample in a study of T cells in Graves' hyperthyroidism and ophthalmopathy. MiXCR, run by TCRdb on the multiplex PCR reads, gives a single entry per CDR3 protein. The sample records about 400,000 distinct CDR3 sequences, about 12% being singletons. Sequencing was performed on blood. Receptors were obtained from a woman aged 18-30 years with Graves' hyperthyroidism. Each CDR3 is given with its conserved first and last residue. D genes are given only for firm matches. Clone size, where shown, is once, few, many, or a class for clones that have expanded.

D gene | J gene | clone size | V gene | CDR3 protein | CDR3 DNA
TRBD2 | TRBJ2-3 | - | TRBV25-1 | CASTLGGEWDTQYF | TGTGCCAGCACCCTTGGGGGGGAATGGGATACGCAGTATTTT
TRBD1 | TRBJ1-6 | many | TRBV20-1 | CSAGPGQGHSPLHF | TGCAGTGCAGGCCCGGGACAGGGTCATTCACCCCTCCACTTT
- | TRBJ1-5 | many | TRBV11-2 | CASSLQGLPNQPQHF | TGTGCCAGCAGCTTACAAGGACTGCCGAATCAGCCCCAGCATTTT
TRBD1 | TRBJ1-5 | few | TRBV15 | CATSLRTGPPAQHF | TGTGCCACCAGCTTACGGACAGGGCCCCCAGCCCAGCATTTT
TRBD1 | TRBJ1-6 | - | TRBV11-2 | CASSSRQGANSPLHF | TGTGCCAGCAGCTCTCGACAGGGGGCCAATTCACCCCTCCACTTT
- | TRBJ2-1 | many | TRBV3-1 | CASSQGTRYNEQFF | TGTGCCAGCAGCCAGGGGACTCGTTACAATGAGCAGTTCTTC
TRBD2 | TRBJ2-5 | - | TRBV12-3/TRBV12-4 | CASSPRGGNGNQYF | TGTGCCAGCAGCCCGCGGGGAGGGAATGGGAACCAGTACTTC
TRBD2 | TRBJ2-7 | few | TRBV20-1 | CSAESGRASYEQYF | TGCAGTGCTGAAAGCGGGAGGGCCTCCTACGAGCAGTACTTC
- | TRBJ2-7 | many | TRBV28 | CASSFSWRSTYEQYF | TGTGCCAGCAGTTTTAGTTGGCGTTCCACCTACGAGCAGTACTTC
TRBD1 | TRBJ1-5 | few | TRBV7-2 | CASSSAGGGSSQPQHF | TGTGCCAGCAGTTCCGCAGGGGGCGGGAGTTCTCAGCCCCAGCATTTT
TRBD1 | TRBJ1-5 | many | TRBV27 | CASSSDRASGNQPQHF | TGTGCCAGCAGTTCCGACAGGGCCAGTGGAAATCAGCCCCAGCATTTT
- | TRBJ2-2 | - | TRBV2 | CASSERQAYTGELFF | TGTGCCAGCAGTGAAAGGCAGGCGTACACCGGGGAGCTGTTTTTT
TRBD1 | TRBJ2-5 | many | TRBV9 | CASSDGTGVETQYF | TGTGCCAGCAGCGACGGGACAGGTGTTGAGACCCAGTACTTC
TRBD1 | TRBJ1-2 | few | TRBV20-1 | CSARSRGPRKGYTF | TGCAGTGCTAGAAGCAGGGGGCCCCGAAAGGGCTACACCTTC
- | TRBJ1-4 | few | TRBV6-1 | CASSELGRLNEKLFF | TGTGCCAGCAGTGAACTGGGACGGCTAAATGAAAAACTGTTTTTT
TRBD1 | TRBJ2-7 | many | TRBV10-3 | CAISEPGQSAHEQYF | TGTGCCATCAGTGAACCGGGACAGAGCGCCCACGAGCAGTACTTC
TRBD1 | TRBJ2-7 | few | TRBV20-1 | CSARDWKGQGGYEQYF | TGCAGTGCTAGAGATTGGAAGGGACAGGGGGGCTACGAGCAGTACTTC
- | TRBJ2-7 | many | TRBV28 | CASRILRGSYEQYF | TGTGCCAGCAGAATCCTCCGGGGCTCCTACGAGCAGTACTTC
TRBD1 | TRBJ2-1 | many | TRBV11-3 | CASSAKGQGVINEQFF | TGTGCCAGCAGCGCTAAAGGACAGGGGGTTATCAATGAGCAGTTCTTC
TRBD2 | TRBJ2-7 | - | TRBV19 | CASSIVGTSRYEQYF | TGTGCCAGTAGTATAGTAGGGACTAGCCGCTACGAGCAGTACTTC
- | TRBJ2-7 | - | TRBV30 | CAWSELFYEQYF | TGTGCCTGGAGTGAGCTGTTCTACGAGCAGTACTTC
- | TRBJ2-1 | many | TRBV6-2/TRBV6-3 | CASSHRDLPNNEQFF | TGTGCCAGCAGCCACCGGGACCTGCCTAACAATGAGCAGTTCTTC
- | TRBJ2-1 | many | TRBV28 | CASSSTAYNEQFF | TGTGCCAGCAGTTCGACAGCATACAATGAGCAGTTCTTC
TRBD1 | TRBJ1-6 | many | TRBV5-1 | CASRTGDSPLHF | TGCGCCAGCAGAACAGGGGATTCACCCCTCCACTTT
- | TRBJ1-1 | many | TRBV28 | CASSPAGAPMNTEAFF | TGTGCCAGCAGCCCAGCCGGCGCCCCTATGAACACTGAAGCTTTCTTT
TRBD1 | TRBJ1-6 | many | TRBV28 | CASSLNRGSPLHF | TGTGCCAGCAGCCTCAACAGGGGTTCACCCCTCCACTTT
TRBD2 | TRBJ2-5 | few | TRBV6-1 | CASSQGGRGLQETQYF | TGTGCCAGCAGCCAGGGCGGGAGAGGACTCCAGGAGACCCAGTACTTC
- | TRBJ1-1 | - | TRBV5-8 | CASSLAKYKAFF | TGTGCCAGCAGCTTGGCCAAGTACAAGGCTTTCTTT
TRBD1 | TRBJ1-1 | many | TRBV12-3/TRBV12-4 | CASSFEKRTGGGTEAFF | TGTGCCAGCAGTTTCGAAAAGAGGACAGGGGGAGGAACTGAAGCTTTCTTT
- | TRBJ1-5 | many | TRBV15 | CATSFSRDNQPQHF | TGTGCCACCAGCTTCAGCAGGGACAATCAGCCCCAGCATTTT
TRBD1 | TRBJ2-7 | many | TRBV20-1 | CSAREGTGSYEQYF | TGCAGTGCTAGAGAAGGGACAGGGTCCTACGAGCAGTACTTC
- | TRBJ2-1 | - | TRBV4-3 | CASSEGPGSYNEQFF | TGCGCCAGCAGCGAAGGGCCGGGGTCCTACAATGAGCAGTTCTTC
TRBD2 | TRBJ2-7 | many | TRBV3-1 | CASSQDGAGYYEQYF | TGTGCCAGCAGCCAAGATGGAGCGGGGTACTACGAGCAGTACTTC
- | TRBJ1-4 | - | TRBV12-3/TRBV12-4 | CASSFRQGNEKLFF | TGTGCCAGCAGTTTTAGGCAGGGAAATGAAAAACTGTTTTTT
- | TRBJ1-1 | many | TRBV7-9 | CASSPVGRNTEAFF | TGTGCCAGCAGCCCAGTGGGCAGGAACACTGAAGCTTTCTTT
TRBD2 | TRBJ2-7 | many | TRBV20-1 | CSAIDGAGGRYEQYF | TGCAGTGCTATAGATGGGGCGGGAGGGCGATACGAGCAGTACTTC
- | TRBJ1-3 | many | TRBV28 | CASGLEDTIYF | TGTGCCAGCGGGTTAGAGGACACCATATATTTT
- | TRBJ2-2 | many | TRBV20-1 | CSARGRPNTGELFF | TGCAGTGCTAGAGGTCGGCCTAACACCGGGGAGCTGTTTTTT
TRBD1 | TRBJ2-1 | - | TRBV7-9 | CASSEGAREQFF | TGTGCCAGCAGCGAGGGGGCGCGGGAGCAGTTCTTC
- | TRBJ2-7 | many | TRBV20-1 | CSAREAGRSSYEQYF | TGCAGTGCTAGAGAGGCGGGTAGGAGCTCCTACGAGCAGTACTTC
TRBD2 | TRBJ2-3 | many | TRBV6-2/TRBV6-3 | CASRMAGALTNTQYF | TGTGCCAGCAGGATGGCGGGAGCCCTCACCAATACGCAGTATTTT
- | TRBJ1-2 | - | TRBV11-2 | CAGSPGQNYGYTF | TGTGCCGGCAGCCCGGGACAAAACTATGGCTACACCTTC
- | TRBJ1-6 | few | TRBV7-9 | CASSLSGTVNSPLHF | TGTGCCAGCAGCTTATCTGGGACGGTAAATTCACCCCTCCACTTT
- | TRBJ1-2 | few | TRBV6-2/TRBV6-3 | CASSYSARYTF | TGTGCCAGCAGTTACAGTGCCCGCTACACCTTC
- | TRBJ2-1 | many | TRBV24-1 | CATSDPPRDEQFF | TGTGCCACCAGTGATCCTCCCCGGGACGAGCAGTTCTTC
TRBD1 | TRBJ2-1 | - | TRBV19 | CASSHIGSGGYNEQFF | TGTGCCAGTAGTCATATTGGGTCAGGGGGCTACAATGAGCAGTTCTTC
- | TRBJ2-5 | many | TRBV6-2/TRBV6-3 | CASSSHVGRGPGETQYF | TGTGCCAGCAGTTCCCACGTTGGGCGGGGGCCAGGGGAGACCCAGTACTTC
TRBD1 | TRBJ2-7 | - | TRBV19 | CASSIGRQGAYYEQYF | TGTGCCAGTAGTATAGGGAGACAGGGGGCTTACTACGAGCAGTACTTC
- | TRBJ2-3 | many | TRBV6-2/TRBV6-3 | CASRIGDTQYF | TGTGCCAGCAGGATAGGAGATACGCAGTATTTT
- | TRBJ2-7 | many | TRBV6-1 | CASSHPTGREQYF | TGTGCCAGCAGTCACCCGACCGGGCGCGAGCAGTACTTC
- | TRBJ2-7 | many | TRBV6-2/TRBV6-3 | CASSYRGSEQYF | TGTGCCAGCAGTTACCGGGGCAGCGAGCAGTACTTC